The next 23 T cell receptor beta chains were all read from a single sample in a study of T cell changes during pregnancy in multiple sclerosis (dated by TCRdb to between 2018 and 2021). The protocol used for the library was the immunoSEQ multiplex PCR assay. TCRdb holds this immuneACCESS table with in-frame rearrangements only. Some clones are missing; in checked studies, unresolved V genes explain under half, and the rest has no known cause. Counted in this sample were around 31,000 clones; around 90% of them appeared once. Jointly, the top ten make up roughly 0.58% of the sample. The sequencing here drew on CD4+ T cells from peripheral blood mononuclear cells, taken in the third trimester of pregnancy. The receptors were gathered from a female donor in good health, enrolled as a control in a pregnancy study.

The gene calls are TRBV29-1 and TRBJ1-4; D unresolved. Germline assignment: CDR1 SQVTM and CDR2 ANQGSEA. The CDR3 is made up of 12 amino acids. The CDR3 loop is CTLLATNEKLFF. CDR3 nucleotides: TGCACCTTACTTGCAACTAATGAAAAACTGTTTTTT.

The V call is TRBV6-1, the J call TRBJ2-1, with D perhaps matching TRBD2 (6 bases). Germline V gives CDR1 MNHNS, CDR2 SASEGT. The CDR3 is 13 residues long. Trimming took 7 bases from V and 7 from J, leaving 14 bases between them. CDR3 region: CASISLAGNEQFF. The DNA for the CDR3 is TGTGCCAGCATTTCACTAGCAGGTAATGAGCAGTTCTTC.

The sample holds one count of this clone. The chain uses TRBV29-1 and TRBJ2-3; tentative D call: TRBD2 (6 bases). V lost 7 bases and J lost 2, with 16 bases in between. Germline values: CDR1 SQVTM, CDR2 ANQGSEA. CDR3 length: 14 amino acids. CDR3: CSGLKAGLTDTQYF. The DNA of the CDR3 is TGCAGCGGTCTAAAAGCGGGCCTCACAGATACGCAGTATTTT.

The chain is built from TRBV5-6 and TRBJ2-7, with 12 bases identical to TRBD2. The V segment lost 7 bases and the J segment 4 bases; nucleotides outside the gene matches: 6. Germline loops: CDR1 SGHDT, CDR2 YYEEEE. The CDR3 is 14 amino acids. CDR3 protein: CASRLAGGGYEQYF. In DNA form, the CDR3 reads TGTGCCAGCCGCCTAGCGGGAGGGGGGTACGAGCAGTACTTC.

The chain carries TRBV10-3 and TRBJ2-5; 7 nucleotides match TRBD1. The germline CDR1 and CDR2 sequences are ENHRY and SYGVKD. The CDR3 has 13 amino acids. With 4 bases clipped from V and 1 base from J, the junction kept 0 bases outside the gene matches. The DNA of the CDR3 is TGTGCCATCAGTGGGGACAGCCAAGAGACCCAGTACTTC. This gives the protein CAISGDSQETQYF.

The chain links TRBV7-2 to TRBJ2-1; D possibly corresponds to TRBD1 (5 bases). With 5 bases removed from V and 5 bases from J, the gap between germline ends came to 13 bases. Germline V gene data show CDR1 as SGHTA and CDR2 as FQGNSA. The CDR3 covers 14 residues. CDR3 sequence: CASSQAARDNEQFF. The CDR3, as DNA: TGTGCCAGCAGCCAAGCCGCCAGGGACAATGAGCAGTTCTTC.

V gene TRBV21-1 combines with J gene TRBJ2-7; the DNA was not used to check the table's D call, TRBD2. TRBV21-1 is noted as a pseudogene. This CDR3 is built from 16 residues. The CDR3 region is CASSKPSGRAWGEQYF. The CDR3 DNA follows: TGTGCCAGCAGCAAACCCAGCGGGAGGGCCTGGGGCGAGCAGTACTTC.

Written as DNA, the CDR3 is TGTGCCAGCAGCTTAGTGGGGGATACTAGCGGCAACCAAGAGACCCAGTACTTC. Translation: CASSLVGDTSGNQETQYF. This chain joins TRBV7-6 and TRBJ2-5, with 8 bases aligning to TRBD2. With V trimmed by 1 base and J by 0 bases, 10 bases remained unmatched. The V gene's germline CDR1 is SGHVS and CDR2 FNYEAQ. The CDR3 is 18 residues long.

The chain has TRBV6-5 and TRBJ2-5; 8 bases align to TRBD1. With the DNA end fitting TRBJ2-7 better, the J assignment may be wrong. CDR1 and CDR2 from the germline V gene are MNHEY and SVGAGI. The CDR3 runs to 14 residues. The CDR3 DNA follows: TGTGCCAGCAGAATCGGGACAGGACTCTACGAGCAGTACTTC. Its protein product is CASRIGTGLYEQYF.

The chain carries TRBV5-6 and TRBJ2-7; D is uncertain. The CDR3 has 14 amino acids. The germline V gene encodes CDR1 SGHDT and CDR2 YYEEEE. V lost 4 bases to trimming and J lost 2 bases, with 13 bases between them. CDR3 nucleotide sequence: TGTGCCAGCAGCCCATCCGGGTCCGCCTACGAGCAGTACTTC. Translated: CASSPSGSAYEQYF. Full variable domain (rest looked up from reference TRBV5-6 and TRBJ2-7): DAGVTQSPTHLIKTRGQQVTLRCSPKSGHDTVSWYQQALGQGPQFIFQYYEEEERQRGNFPDRFSGHQFPNYSSELNVNALLLGDSALYLCASSPSGSAYEQYFGPGTRLTVT.

J is TRBJ2-2 and V is TRBV18; 7 positions match TRBD2. The CDR3 spans 17 residues. The V gene end was trimmed by 3 bases and the J gene end by 3 bases; junction bases not matched to a gene: 10. Germline assignment: CDR1 KGHSH and CDR2 LQKENI. CDR3 protein: CASSPPPREPYTGELFF. Written as DNA, the CDR3 is TGTGCCAGCTCACCCCCCCCGCGGGAGCCCTACACCGGGGAGCTGTTTTTT.

The V call is TRBV5-1, the J call TRBJ1-1, with 7 nucleotides matching TRBD1. Trimming removed 3 bases from V and 1 base from J; junction bases left unmatched: 9. Looked up from germline, CDR1 is SGHRS and CDR2 is YFSETQ. CDR3 length: 16 residues. The CDR3 here is CASSSPAQGKNTEAFF. The CDR3 coding sequence is TGCGCCAGCAGCTCCCCGGCACAGGGGAAGAACACTGAAGCTTTCTTT.

The rearrangement uses TRBV9 and TRBJ1-2; the D is unclear. V was pared by 0 bases and J by 5 bases, with 11 bases between. The CDR3 length is 14 residues. Per germline, CDR1 SGDLS and CDR2 YYNGEE. CDR3 sequence reads: CASSVGPTAYGYTF. The CDR3 nucleotides are TGTGCCAGCAGCGTAGGACCTACAGCTTATGGCTACACCTTC.

V usage is TRBV27 and J usage is TRBJ2-7, with a possible D match to TRBD1 (5 bases). The CDR3 has 15 residues. Per germline, CDR1 MNHEY and CDR2 SMNVEV (reference sequence). The V and J ends lost 1 base and 5 bases respectively, with 15 bases between them. CDR3 coding DNA: TGTGCCAGCAGTTTATTTTTGGGGCGCCCCCACGAGCAGTACTTC. Translated: CASSLFLGRPHEQYF.

For the CDR3, the DNA is TGTGCCAGCAGTGAAGTGGGGGGGAGTGGCTACACCTTC. Protein sequence: CASSEVGGSGYTF. V and J are TRBV2 and TRBJ1-2, with D possibly TRBD1 on 5 matching bases. CDR3 size: 13 residues. The germline CDR1 and CDR2 sequences are SNHLY and FYNNEI. V lost 1 base and J lost 7, with 10 bases in between.

V is TRBV2 and J is TRBJ1-2; D ambiguous. The CDR3 extends over 14 amino acids. V was clipped by 7 bases and J by 1 base, with 13 bases between them. Germline loops: CDR1 SNHLY, CDR2 FYNNEI. The CDR3 DNA reads as TGTGCCAGCATCCTCCCCACGGGTAACTATGGCTACACCTTC. It is translated as CASILPTGNYGYTF.

The chain recombines TRBV15 with TRBJ2-5; TRBD1 matches at 9 bases. The trim removed 3 bases at V and 2 bases at J, leaving 7 bases unmatched. Germline CDR1 is LNHNV and CDR2 is YYDKDF (reference sequence). The CDR3 loop spans 16 amino acids. CDR3 nucleotides: TGTGCCACCAGCAGGACTACGGGACAGGGTCAAGAGACCCAGTACTTC. Amino acid sequence: CATSRTTGQGQETQYF.

This chain uses TRBV29-1 with TRBJ2-2, with 9 bases that match TRBD1. The CDR3 totals 11 residues. Germline V gene sequence: CDR1 SQVTM, CDR2 ANQGSEA. Losses at the gene ends were 7 bases for V and 6 bases for J; bases not matched to a gene: 0. CDR3 sequence reads: CSGQGAGELFF. The DNA of the CDR3 is TGCAGCGGACAGGGGGCCGGGGAGCTGTTTTTT.

The chain links TRBV19 to TRBJ1-5; the match to TRBD1 covers 8 bases. Unmatched junction bases numbered 5, after V lost 7 bases and J lost 0 bases. Looked up from germline, CDR1 is LNHDA and CDR2 is SQIVND (reference sequence). This CDR3 has 15 residues. The CDR3 here is CASKRDRSSNQPQHF. Here the CDR3 DNA reads TGTGCCAGTAAGCGGGACAGGAGTAGCAATCAGCCCCAGCATTTT.

CDR3 protein: CASGTGTSGYEQYF. CDR3 bases: TGTGCCAGCGGGACGGGGACTAGCGGCTACGAGCAGTACTTC. The rearrangement links TRBV7-9 to TRBJ2-7; 11 bases line up with TRBD2. Per germline, CDR1 SEHNR and CDR2 FQNEAQ (reference sequence). This CDR3 spans 14 amino acids. Losses at the gene ends were 8 bases for V and 3 bases for J; bases not matched to a gene: 6.

Details on this clone: This sample also contains other DNA sequences that code for the same CDR3. The chain carries TRBV6-1 and TRBJ2-6; 11 positions agree with TRBD1. From germline, CDR1 is MNHNS and CDR2 SASEGT. With V trimmed by 9 bases and J by 1 base, 2 bases remained unmatched. The CDR3 spans 15 residues. CDR3 sequence: CASGTGGSGANVLTF. The CDR3, as DNA: TGTGCCAGTGGGACAGGGGGGTCTGGGGCCAACGTCCTGACTTTC.

V is TRBV19 and J is TRBJ2-3, with 7 bases matching TRBD2. The germline V gene encodes CDR1 LNHDA and CDR2 SQIVND (reference sequence). Losses at the gene ends were 3 bases for V and 3 bases for J; bases not matched to a gene: 9. This CDR3 is 16 amino acids long. In nucleotides, the CDR3 is TGTGCCAGTAGTATCTTGGGCGGGGGACGGACAGATACGCAGTATTTT. Its translation is CASSILGGGRTDTQYF.

This chain uses TRBV7-9 with TRBJ2-5; D remains ambiguous. The CDR3 sequence is 15 residues long. Deletions cut 5 bases from V and 2 bases from J, with 15 bases between. Germline CDR1 and CDR2: SEHNR and FQNEAQ (reference sequence). The CDR3, as DNA: TGTGCCAGCAGCCGCGGTTCTATCCTACAAGAGACCCAGTACTTC. Translation: CASSRGSILQETQYF.